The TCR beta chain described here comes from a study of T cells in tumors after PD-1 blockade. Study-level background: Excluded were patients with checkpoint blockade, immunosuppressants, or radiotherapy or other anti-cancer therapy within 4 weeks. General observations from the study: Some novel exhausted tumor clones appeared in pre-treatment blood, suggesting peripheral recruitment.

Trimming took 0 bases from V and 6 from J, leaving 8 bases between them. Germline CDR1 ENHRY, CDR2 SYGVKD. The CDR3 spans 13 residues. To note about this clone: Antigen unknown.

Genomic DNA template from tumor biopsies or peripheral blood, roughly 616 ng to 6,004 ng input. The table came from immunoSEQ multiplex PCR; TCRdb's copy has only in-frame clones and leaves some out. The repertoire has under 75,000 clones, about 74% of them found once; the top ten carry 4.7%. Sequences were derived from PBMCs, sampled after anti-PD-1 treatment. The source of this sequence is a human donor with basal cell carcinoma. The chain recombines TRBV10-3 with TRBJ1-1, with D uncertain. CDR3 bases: TGTGCCATCAGTGAGTCTTCATTACCTGAAGCTTTCTTT. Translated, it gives CAISESSLPEAFF.